This TCR beta chain stems from a study of cytomegalovirus exposure and HLA in healthy donors. General observations from the study: More clonal expansion characterized HLA-associated TCR beta chains than equally common others in a later analysis. In a later analysis, about 17,000 TCR beta sequences were associated with HLA alleles at 0.05 false discovery rate. Apparent HLA restriction characterized most CMV-associated TCR beta chains in a later analysis.

Healthy bone marrow donors made up the donors. The PCR contained 60 Vbeta and 13 Jbeta primers. TCRdb's table, derived via immunoSEQ multiplex PCR, lists solely in-frame clones and lacks some. Of some 220,000 clones listed, 80% to 90% are singletons. Germline V gene sequence: CDR1 KGHSH, CDR2 LQKENI. This CDR3 has 13 amino acids. V lost 4 bases and J lost 5, with 11 bases in between. With regard to this clone: Its antigen remains unidentified.

The receptor comes from a woman between 18 and 29 years old in good health and CMV-seronegative. The chain has TRBV18 and TRBJ2-5, with no clear D. The sequenced sample was PBMCs. For the CDR3, the DNA is TGTGCCAGCTCACTGTCCGTTTCGGAGACCCAGTACTTC. Its protein is CASSLSVSETQYF.